What follows are 2 T cell receptor beta chains derived from one specimen sequenced in a study of regulatory T cells in long-lasting Graves disease. Libraries of TCR beta came from iRepertoire HTBI primers plus Arm-PCR of CDR3 regions. TCRdb re-called the multiplex PCR reads with MiXCR, one entry per CDR3 protein. The sample has around 460,000 distinct CDR3 sequences, 20% to 25% seen once. The time point denotes: persistent/refractory GD, antithyroid drugs over 5 years with positive TRAb. PBMC-extracted RNA yielded the TCR library. The source material was peripheral blood mononuclear cells (PBMCs), sampled when the disease was refractory, from a patient treated with antithyroid drugs. These receptors all come from a female donor with Graves disease.

This clonotype was seen at least ten times. CDR3 in amino acids: CASSTLLAGAGEETQYF. For the CDR3, the DNA is TGTGCCAGCAGTACCTTACTAGCGGGGGCGGGAGAAGAGACCCAGTACTTC. The V gene is TRBV6-1, the J gene TRBJ2-5, with TRBD2 identical over 11 bases. Per the germline V gene, CDR1 is MNHNS and CDR2 is SASEGT. CDR3 length: 17 amino acids. After removal of 5 bases from V and 3 bases from J, the junction contained 11 bases not matched to a gene.

This clonotype turned up a few times. V and J are TRBV4-1 and TRBJ1-2; the D gene is possibly TRBD1 (5 bases). The germline gives CDR1 MGHRA, CDR2 YSYEKL. V lost 4 bases and J 12 bases, leaving 21 bases between the germline ends. The CDR3 length is 14 residues. CDR3 in amino acids: CASSPRGEQAAHTF. CDR3 in DNA: TGCGCCAGCAGCCCCCGAGGGGAGCAGGCCGCTCACACCTTC.